The text below deals with one TCR beta chain. Its antigen is currently unknown. The sample originates from a study of regulatory T cells in long-lasting Graves disease. This CDR3 spans 17 amino acids. Trimming removed 2 bases from V and 4 bases from J; junction bases left unmatched: 13. Germline CDR1 is MGHRA and CDR2 is YSYEKL. Overall study results and limits: Persistent disease exhibited a predilection for TRBV28, TRBJ1-2 and TRBJ2-5. Examination was confined to peripheral blood, excluding thyroid tissue.

Building the TCR beta libraries relied on iRepertoire HTBI primers, and CDR3 regions underwent Arm-PCR. How the authors handled the data: Identification of gene segments yielded some 62 TRBV and about 14 TRBJ across samples. Each CDR3 protein gets one entry after TCRdb re-called the multiplex PCR reads with MiXCR. Here the V and J calls rest on TCRdb's processing, not on the authors' analysis. The data contain roughly 450,000 distinct CDR3 sequences, about a quarter of them seen just once; the ten biggest clones take up about 27%. The time point here: persistent/refractory GD, antithyroid drugs over 5 years with positive TRAb. Researchers made the TCR library from RNA that was extracted from PBMCs. With EDTA tubes as the receptacles, around 10 milliliters of peripheral blood were drawn.

The chain employs TRBV4-1 and TRBJ2-5, with 7 positions matching TRBD1. The specimen comprised peripheral blood mononuclear cells (PBMCs), sampled when the disease was refractory, from a patient treated with antithyroid drugs. This receptor was identified in a female donor with Graves disease. The CDR3 is CASSQSLPGQPGETQYF. CDR3 coding DNA: TGCGCCAGCAGCCAATCTCTCCCGGGACAGCCGGGAGAGACCCAGTACTTC.